This T cell receptor (beta chain) comes out of a study of OX40 agonist ivuxolimab in advanced cancers. Only in-frame clones appear in the TCRdb table, and some are missing; sequencing was by immunoSEQ multiplex PCR. Found here are more than 80,000 clones, more than 70% of them singletons; the top ten hold approximately 0.67%. V was cut by 5 bases and J by 1 base, with 5 bases left in between. Germline CDR1 and CDR2: DFQATT and SNEGSKA (reference sequence). CDR3 length: 11 amino acids. The chain joins TRBV20-1 to TRBJ1-1; D is unclear. This clonotype was obtained from an adult with an advanced solid tumor such as melanoma, head and neck, liver or kidney cancer. The material was CD4+ or CD8+ T cells sorted from blood, obtained in a trial of the OX40 agonist ivuxolimab. The CDR3 DNA reads TGCAGTGCTTCCCGGAACACTGAAGCTTTCTTT. Translation gives CSASRNTEAFF.